The 18 T cell receptor beta chains given below trace back to one sample, sequenced in a study of T cell changes during pregnancy in multiple sclerosis. Sequencing was performed with immunoSEQ multiplex PCR; in TCRdb, only in-frame clones are kept and a portion is missing. Counted here are fewer than 70,000 clones, around 89% occurring once; the ten biggest clones make up roughly 2.7%. This specimen consisted of peripheral blood, obtained in the first trimester of pregnancy. The origin of the receptors is a female donor with multiple sclerosis, enrolled in a pregnancy study.

The rearrangement links TRBV5-8 to TRBJ2-1; 16 bases are a match to TRBD2. The CDR3 totals 15 residues. Germline values: CDR1 SGHTS, CDR2 YDEGEE. Trimming cost V 4 bases and J 10 bases; bases outside gene matches: 5. In nucleotides, the CDR3 is TGTGCCAGCAGCGGAAGGGGACTAGCGGGGGGGGAGCAGTTCTTC. This encodes CASSGRGLAGGEQFF.

In its sample, this clone was seen a few times. V usage is TRBV7-2 and J usage is TRBJ2-2; 10 bases align to TRBD2. The V and J ends lost 6 bases and 2 bases, in that order; junction bases with no gene match: 3. Germline loops: CDR1 SGHTA, CDR2 FQGNSA. The CDR3 is 15 residues long. CDR3 residues: CASSRTSGNTGELFF. The CDR3 DNA follows: TGTGCCAGCAGTCGGACTAGCGGAAACACCGGGGAGCTGTTTTTT.

V and J are TRBV7-3 and TRBJ1-2, with TRBD1 matching 12 bases. The germline V gene encodes CDR1 SGHTA and CDR2 FQGTGA. Trimming at V came to 5 bases and at J to 6 bases, leaving 10 bases not matched to a gene. CDR3 size: 16 residues. CDR3: CASSPYPGQGANGYTF. The CDR3 region has the DNA TGTGCCAGCAGCCCTTACCCGGGACAGGGGGCTAATGGCTACACCTTC.

Here the CDR3 DNA reads TGTGCCATCAAGCCACAGGGGAACTATGGCTACACCTTC. It yields the protein CAIKPQGNYGYTF. The chain carries TRBV10-3 and TRBJ1-2, with 7 bases that match TRBD1. Germline loops: CDR1 ENHRY, CDR2 SYGVKD. The trim removed 7 bases at V and 2 bases at J, leaving 4 bases unmatched. The CDR3 runs 13 residues.

The chain links TRBV9 to TRBJ1-1; 9 bases line up with TRBD1. Unmatched junction bases numbered 6, after V lost 3 bases and J lost 3 bases. The V gene's germline CDR1 is SGDLS and CDR2 YYNGEE. The CDR3 consists of 15 residues. The CDR3 region is CASSGQGDGYTEAFF. The CDR3 DNA sequence: TGTGCCAGCAGCGGACAGGGGGATGGGTACACTGAAGCTTTCTTT.

The chain recombines TRBV2 with TRBJ2-1, with a weak D call TRBD2 (6 bases). The CDR3 length is 12 residues. Between the trimmed V and J ends, which lost 7 bases and 10 bases, there was a span of 14 bases. Germline-derived CDR1 and CDR2 are SNHLY and FYNNEI. CDR3 sequence: CASKQEGVEQFF. CDR3 bases: TGTGCCAGCAAACAGGAGGGCGTGGAGCAGTTCTTC.

This clone has only one observation. CDR3 sequence reads: CASTGNHRVTRGTQYF. The CDR3 DNA is TGTGCCAGCACCGGAAATCACAGGGTCACCCGGGGGACCCAGTACTTC. The V call is TRBV2, the J call TRBJ2-5; perhaps TRBD1 as D (6 bases). The CDR3 sequence is 16 residues long. CDR1 is SNHLY, CDR2 FYNNEI, per germline. Trimming left V 7 bases short and J 7 bases short, with 25 bases between.

This clone came up a few times. The CDR3 nucleotides are TGTGCCAGCAGGGGCGCGGGGGACACTGAAGCTTTCTTT. Residues: CASRGAGDTEAFF. This chain connects TRBV7-9 to TRBJ1-1; D perhaps matches TRBD1 (5 bases). This CDR3 region has 13 residues. From germline, CDR1 is SEHNR and CDR2 FQNEAQ (reference sequence). V dropped 6 bases and J dropped 3 bases, with 11 bases sitting between them.

V is TRBV5-6 and J is TRBJ1-4, with D hard to call. The germline V gene encodes CDR1 SGHDT and CDR2 YYEEEE. The V end lost 4 bases, the J end lost 7 bases, and 14 bases lay between the germline ends. The CDR3 has 14 amino acids. This CDR3 reads CASSPGGPGEKLFF. DNA of the CDR3: TGTGCCAGCAGCCCCGGCGGTCCGGGTGAAAAACTGTTTTTT.

To note about this clone: Its ends do not fully match the called genes, so a read error is possible. The V and J genes are TRBV10-3 and TRBJ2-1; possibly TRBD2 for D (5 bases). Germline CDR1 and CDR2: ENHRY and SYGVKD. The length of the CDR3 is 14 residues. The CDR3 bases are TGTGCCATCAATGAGGCTAGCCAAGTATATGAGCAGTTCTTC. Protein: CAINEASQVYEQFF.

J is TRBJ2-5 and V is TRBV27; 7 nucleotides line up with TRBD1. The CDR3 loop spans 14 amino acids. Per the germline V gene, CDR1 is MNHEY and CDR2 is SMNVEV (reference sequence). Losses at the gene ends were 5 bases for V and 2 bases for J; bases not matched to a gene: 5. The CDR3 DNA follows: TGTGCCAGCAGTCAACAGGGGCTACAAGAGACCCAGTACTTC. This gives the protein CASSQQGLQETQYF.

The chain links TRBV11-3 to TRBJ2-5; unclear D gene. The CDR3 is made up of 13 amino acids. Germline V lookup: CDR1 SGHNT, CDR2 YENEEA. V lost 4 bases and J 2 bases, leaving 8 bases between the germline ends. In nucleotides, the CDR3 is TGTGCCAGCAGCTCCCGTCCTCAAGAGACCCAGTACTTC. Translated: CASSSRPQETQYF.

The rearrangement links TRBV5-1 to TRBJ1-4, with 9 nucleotides matching TRBD1. CDR1 SGHRS and CDR2 YFSETQ come from the germline V gene. Losses at the gene ends were 3 bases for V and 9 bases for J; bases not matched to a gene: 9. The CDR3 is made up of 15 amino acids. The CDR3 region has the DNA TGCGCCAGCAGCTCCCAAAGGGGGACAGGGCAAAAACTGTTTTTT. It encodes CASSSQRGTGQKLFF.

This chain joins TRBV5-6 and TRBJ2-7, with 10 bases lining up with TRBD1. CDR3 size: 14 residues. CDR1 and CDR2 (germline): SGHDT, YYEEEE. V gave up 4 bases and J gave up 1 base; unmatched junction bases: 2. The CDR3 coding sequence is TGTGCCAGCAGCGCGGGACAGGGGTCCTACGAGCAGTACTTC. Protein: CASSAGQGSYEQYF.

In nucleotides, the CDR3 is TGTGCCAGCAGCTCATCGGGTTTTGGGGGCTACACCTTC. It encodes CASSSSGFGGYTF. V gene TRBV13 combines with J gene TRBJ1-2; no clear D gene. The CDR3 consists of 13 residues. V was pared by 4 bases and J by 8 bases, with 14 bases between. In germline, CDR1 is PRHDT, CDR2 FYEKMQ (reference sequence).

This chain uses TRBV10-2 with TRBJ2-5, with no clear D. Germline V gene sequence: CDR1 WSHSY, CDR2 SAAADI. This CDR3 has 14 residues. V lost 0 bases and J 2 bases, leaving 7 bases between the germline ends. The CDR3 DNA is TGCGCCAGCAGTGAGTCGAGAGGACAAGAGACCCAGTACTTC. Protein: CASSESRGQETQYF.

The V gene is TRBV6-5, the J gene TRBJ2-7; TRBD1 matches 11 bases. Per germline, CDR1 MNHEY and CDR2 SVGAGI. Trimming at V came to 6 bases and at J to 3 bases, leaving 7 bases not matched to a gene. The CDR3 spans 15 residues. The CDR3 region has the DNA TGTGCCAGCAGCCGAGCTGGGACAGGGGGCTACGAGCAGTACTTC. This codes for CASSRAGTGGYEQYF.

The rearrangement uses TRBV2 and TRBJ1-1, with D unclear. Trimming cost V 6 bases and J 1 base, with 6 bases left between them. The CDR3 extends over 12 amino acids. Germline V gives CDR1 SNHLY, CDR2 FYNNEI. The CDR3 reads CASRRSNTEAFF. CDR3 in DNA: TGTGCCAGCAGACGGTCGAACACTGAAGCTTTCTTT.